Below, 32 T cell receptor beta chains from the same sample are listed, as sequenced in a study of blood T cell repertoires in COVID-19. Repertoires were generated with immunoSEQ multiplex PCR, while TCRdb's copy carries only in-frame clones and drops some. The sample carries some 380,000 clones, more than 75% recorded once. The sequenced sample consisted of peripheral blood. These receptors came from a human donor with acute or convalescent COVID-19. The donor label of this sample is uncertain.

The chain joins TRBV27 to TRBJ1-1, with D maybe TRBD1 (6 bases). Germline V gives CDR1 MNHEY, CDR2 SMNVEV (reference sequence). The CDR3 is made up of 14 amino acids. V shed 0 bases and J shed 2 bases, with 7 bases lying between them. The CDR3 bases are TGTGCCAGCAGTTTATCGGACAGCAACACTGAAGCTTTCTTT. This translates into CASSLSDSNTEAFF.

This clone has just a few counts. This sequence joins TRBV2 and TRBJ1-6; D might be TRBD1 (5 bases). The CDR3 runs 13 residues. V was cut by 8 bases and J by 8 bases, with 13 bases left in between. The germline V gene has CDR1 SNHLY and CDR2 FYNNEI. CDR3 residues: CASQTGKHSPLHF. The CDR3 DNA is TGTGCCAGCCAAACAGGAAAGCATTCACCCCTCCACTTT.

The J gene is TRBJ1-6, the V gene TRBV28, with D possibly matching TRBD1 (5 bases). Germline V lookup: CDR1 MDHEN, CDR2 SYDVKM. V dropped 6 bases and J dropped 1 base, with 16 bases sitting between them. This CDR3 comprises 17 residues. The CDR3 DNA is TGTGCCAGCAGCCCAACCATCAGGACATCCTATAATTCACCCCTCCACTTT. Protein sequence: CASSPTIRTSYNSPLHF.

This rearrangement joins TRBV7-9 to TRBJ1-1, with D unclear. Trimming shortened V by 1 base and J by 5 bases, and 5 bases separated the two germline ends. Germline values: CDR1 SEHNR, CDR2 FQNEAQ (reference sequence). The length of the CDR3 is 12 residues. The CDR3 reads CASSLELTEAFF. CDR3 in DNA: TGTGCCAGCAGCTTAGAACTAACTGAAGCTTTCTTT. Full variable domain (rest looked up from reference TRBV7-9 and TRBJ1-1): DTGVSQNPRHKITKRGQNVTFRCDPISEHNRLYWYRQTLGQGPEFLTYFQNEAQLEKSRLLSDRFSAERPKGSFSTLEIQRTEQGDSAMYLCASSLELTEAFFGQGTRLTVV.

The V and J genes are TRBV6-5 and TRBJ1-1; TRBD1 is a possible D gene (5 bases). V was cut by 3 bases and J by 1 base, with 12 bases left in between. The CDR3 is 15 amino acids. Germline assignment: CDR1 MNHEY and CDR2 SVGAGI. The CDR3 loop is CASSYYGAANTEAFF. The CDR3 DNA follows: TGTGCCAGCAGTTATTATGGGGCGGCGAACACTGAAGCTTTCTTT.

This chain uses TRBV10-3 with TRBJ1-2, with 10 bases aligning to TRBD1. CDR3 size: 15 residues. The V gene end was trimmed by 2 bases and the J gene end by 4 bases; junction bases not matched to a gene: 4. CDR1 ENHRY and CDR2 SYGVKD come from the germline V gene. In DNA form, the CDR3 reads TGTGCCATCAGTGAGGGGACAGGGGCTGTCTATGGCTACACCTTC. Encoded protein: CAISEGTGAVYGYTF.

The chain's CDR3 is CAWSVGTPAGYTF. The CDR3 DNA is TGTGCCTGGAGTGTAGGGACACCGGCCGGCTACACCTTC. The chain couples TRBV30 to TRBJ1-2; weak D call: TRBD1 (6 bases). Trimming removed 0 bases from V and 8 bases from J, with 13 bases in between. There are 13 residues in the CDR3. Germline-derived CDR1 and CDR2 are GTSNPN and SVGIG (reference sequence). Complete variable domain (other parts from reference TRBV30 and TRBJ1-2): SQTIHQWPATLVQPVGSPLSLECTVEGTSNPNLYWYRQAAGRGLQLLFYSVGIGQISSEVPQNLSASRPQDRQFILSSKKLLLSDSGFYLCAWSVGTPAGYTFGSGTRLTVV.

V usage is TRBV5-1 and J usage is TRBJ2-1; 10 positions agree with TRBD2. J lost 4 bases, V lost 3 bases, and 4 bases had no gene match. Germline assignment: CDR1 SGHRS and CDR2 YFSETQ. The CDR3 contains 15 residues. The CDR3 DNA follows: TGCGCCAGCAGCTCTAGCGGGGGACCTTACAATGAGCAGTTCTTC. Its translation: CASSSSGGPYNEQFF.

On this clone itself: This sample includes further DNA sequences coding for the same CDR3. V is TRBV18 and J is TRBJ1-4; D might be TRBD1 (6 bases). CDR1 and CDR2 (germline): KGHSH, LQKENI. The CDR3 contains 13 residues. Trimming pared 6 bases from V and 3 bases from J, leaving 8 bases between. The CDR3 loop reads CASSGGPNEKLFF. The CDR3 region has the DNA TGTGCCAGCTCTGGGGGCCCTAATGAAAAACTGTTTTTT.

J is TRBJ2-5 and V is TRBV11-1; TRBD2 is a possible D gene (6 bases). V shed 0 bases and J shed 5 bases, with 10 bases lying between them. Germline CDR1 and CDR2: SGHAT and FQDESV (reference sequence). This CDR3 comprises 14 residues. The CDR3 sequence: CASSLASGGETQYF. The CDR3 DNA follows: TGTGCCAGCAGCTTAGCTAGCGGAGGGGAGACCCAGTACTTC.

The rearrangement uses TRBV5-1 and TRBJ1-1, with 7 positions matching TRBD1. The germline CDR1 and CDR2 sequences are SGHRS and YFSETQ. Losses at the gene ends were 0 bases for V and 0 bases for J; bases not matched to a gene: 2. The CDR3 contains 15 residues. The CDR3 loop is CASSLAGQLNTEAFF. DNA of the CDR3: TGCGCCAGCAGCTTGGCGGGACAGTTGAACACTGAAGCTTTCTTT.

This chain links TRBV10-3 with TRBJ2-1; D is unclear. Germline lookup yields CDR1 ENHRY and CDR2 SYGVKD. V was cut by 5 bases and J by 1 base, with 12 bases left in between. The CDR3 consists of 15 residues. The DNA of the CDR3 is TGTGCCATCAGTATCCTAGGTTGGTCCTACAATGAGCAGTTCTTC. The encoded protein is CAISILGWSYNEQFF.

The CDR3 nucleotides are TGTGCCAGTAGCAAGCGGGGAAACACCGGGGAGCTGTTTTTT. It yields the protein CASSKRGNTGELFF. The genes are TRBV19 and TRBJ2-2, with 7 bases lining up with TRBD2. With V trimmed by 6 bases and J by 2 bases, 3 bases remained unmatched. This CDR3 has 14 residues. From germline, CDR1 is LNHDA and CDR2 SQIVND (reference sequence). Full variable domain (remainder filled in from reference TRBV19 and TRBJ2-2): DGGITQSPKYLFRKEGQNVTLSCEQNLNHDAMYWYRQDPGQGLRLIYYSQIVNDFQKGDIAEGYSVSREKKESFPLTVTSAQKNPTAFYLCASSKRGNTGELFFGEGSRLTVL.

The V gene is TRBV19, the J gene TRBJ1-5; 7 bases fit TRBD1. Germline CDR1 and CDR2: LNHDA and SQIVND (reference sequence). Germline trimming cut 4 bases from V and 4 bases from J; bases unmatched to any gene: 4. The CDR3 sequence is 14 residues long. The CDR3 loop reads CASSTQQGNQPQHF. CDR3 coding DNA: TGTGCCAGTAGTACCCAACAGGGGAATCAGCCCCAGCATTTT.

The chain employs TRBV4-2 and TRBJ2-7; 15 nucleotides match TRBD2. Germline V gene lookup returns CDR1 LGHNA and CDR2 YNFKEQ. The CDR3 totals 17 residues. V shed 4 bases and J 2 bases; nucleotides not matched to a gene: 6. Written as DNA, the CDR3 is TGTGCCAGCAGCCCCGGGACTAGCGGGGGGTCCACCTACGAGCAGTACTTC. Amino acids: CASSPGTSGGSTYEQYF.

This clone showed up just once. In DNA form, the CDR3 reads TGTGCCAGCAGTAGGCAAGCGGGGGGAAGCCACGAGCAGTACTTC. Encoded protein: CASSRQAGGSHEQYF. J is TRBJ2-7 and V is TRBV2, with TRBD2 identical over 9 bases. J gave up 5 bases and V 5 bases, and 10 bases lay outside the gene matches. CDR1 is SNHLY and CDR2 is FYNNEI in the germline V gene. The CDR3 contains 15 residues.

This chain joins TRBV7-9 and TRBJ1-2, with TRBD1 identical over 9 bases. The V segment lost 7 bases and the J segment 2 bases; nucleotides outside the gene matches: 5. The CDR3 runs 14 residues. Germline CDR1 reads SEHNR; CDR2 reads FQNEAQ (reference sequence). The DNA for the CDR3 is TGTGCCAGCACCAACGACAGGGGGAACTATGGCTACACCTTC. Translated: CASTNDRGNYGYTF.

The chain recombines TRBV6-2 or TRBV6-3 with TRBJ1-6, with D hard to call. V was trimmed by 2 bases and J by 7 bases, leaving 18 bases between them. This CDR3 comprises 17 residues. CDR1 is MNHEY and CDR2 is SVGEGT in the germline V gene. Here the CDR3 DNA reads TGTGCCAGCAGTTACCTGTCCACTAGCGCTACGAATTCACCCCTCCACTTT. This gives the protein CASSYLSTSATNSPLHF.

The V gene is TRBV11-2, the J gene TRBJ1-1, with 7 bases that match TRBD1. Looked up from germline, CDR1 is SGHAT and CDR2 is FQNNGV. V trimming: 5 bases; J trimming: 1 base; junction bases outside the gene matches: 4. The CDR3 runs to 14 residues. In DNA, the CDR3 is TGTGCCAGCAGCGCGGGACAGAAGAACACTGAAGCTTTCTTT. Protein product: CASSAGQKNTEAFF.

V gene TRBV2 combines with J gene TRBJ2-5, with D perhaps matching TRBD1 (5 bases). Germline CDR1 and CDR2: SNHLY and FYNNEI. The CDR3 runs 15 residues. V lost 1 base and J lost 5, with 14 bases in between. CDR3 in amino acids: CASSEGLGVGETQYF. Written as DNA, the CDR3 is TGTGCCAGCAGTGAAGGTTTAGGGGTGGGGGAGACCCAGTACTTC. The full variable domain, with the rest looked up from reference TRBV2 and TRBJ2-5, is EPEVTQTPSHQVTQMGQEVILRCVPISNHLYFYWYRQILGQKVEFLVSFYNNEISEKSEIFDDQFSVERPDGSNFTLKIRSTKLEDSAMYFCASSEGLGVGETQYFGPGTRLLVL.

The chain recombines TRBV27 with TRBJ2-5, with 10 bases matching TRBD1. The CDR3 has 16 residues. J was trimmed by 4 bases and V by 4 bases; bases with no gene match: 9. Germline V gives CDR1 MNHEY, CDR2 SMNVEV (reference sequence). The CDR3 sequence: CASSSRTGGLGETQYF. The CDR3 DNA reads TGTGCCAGCAGTTCCCGGACAGGGGGTCTGGGAGAGACCCAGTACTTC.

The chain joins TRBV24-1 to TRBJ1-4, with 7 bases aligning to TRBD1. The V gene's germline CDR1 is KGHDR and CDR2 SFDVKD. The CDR3 is 15 amino acids. J lost 4 bases, V lost 3 bases, and 4 bases had no gene match. The CDR3 DNA reads as TGTGCCACCAGTGATACGACAGGGAGTAATGAAAAACTGTTTTTT. Translating it yields CATSDTTGSNEKLFF.

This clone was recorded a few times. Here the CDR3 DNA reads TGTGCCAGCAGCCGCGACGGGGGACTCTCAACGAATCAGCCCCAGCATTTT. It specifies CASSRDGGLSTNQPQHF. The gene calls are TRBV14 and TRBJ1-5; possibly TRBD1 for D (5 bases). Germline CDR1 SGHDN, CDR2 FVKESK. The germline V and J ends were trimmed by 4 bases and 4 bases, with 20 bases remaining between them. This CDR3 is built from 17 residues.

CDR3 sequence (DNA): TGTGCCAGCAGAGTAGGAGGTTCCCAAGAGACCCAGTACTTC. Translation gives CASRVGGSQETQYF. The V call is TRBV28, the J call TRBJ2-5; maybe TRBD2 (5 bases). Germline assignment: CDR1 MDHEN and CDR2 SYDVKM. The CDR3 covers 14 residues. Trimming took off 6 bases at V and 1 base at J, with 12 bases between the two ends.

The V and J genes are TRBV2 and TRBJ1-1; D is perhaps TRBD1 (6 bases). The V end was cut by 11 bases, the J end by 3 bases, with 13 bases between. CDR3 length: 12 residues. Germline values: CDR1 SNHLY, CDR2 FYNNEI. For the CDR3, the DNA is TGTGCCCAGGGGACGGATTACACTGAAGCTTTCTTT. This encodes CAQGTDYTEAFF.

The chain is built from TRBV25-1 and TRBJ2-5; 10 bases are shared with TRBD2. With V trimmed by 5 bases and J by 0 bases, 6 bases remained unmatched. From germline, CDR1 is MGHDK and CDR2 SYGVNS. This CDR3 is built from 16 residues. CDR3 region: CASSLLAGGNQETQYF. CDR3 bases: TGTGCCAGCAGTTTGTTAGCGGGGGGCAACCAAGAGACCCAGTACTTC.

The genes are TRBV6-5 and TRBJ2-7, with 10 bases fitting TRBD2. Germline CDR1 reads MNHEY; CDR2 reads SVGAGI. J gave up 0 bases and V 6 bases, and 5 bases lay outside the gene matches. This CDR3 spans 15 amino acids. CDR3 DNA: TGTGCCAGCAGGCCCTTAGCGGGGGGCTCCTACGAGCAGTACTTC. Translated, it gives CASRPLAGGSYEQYF.

To note about this clone: Additional DNA sequences in this sample encode the identical CDR3. This chain links TRBV12-3 or TRBV12-4 with TRBJ2-1; D is uncertain. This CDR3 is 11 amino acids long. The ends were cut back, 5 bases at V and 4 bases at J, with 3 bases in the middle. CDR3 in amino acids: CASSLYNEQFF. The DNA for the CDR3 is TGTGCCAGCAGTCTATACAATGAGCAGTTCTTC.

For the CDR3, the DNA is TGCAGTGCTAGGAGGGTCTATGGCTACACCTTC. Protein product: CSARRVYGYTF. The V and J genes are TRBV20-1 and TRBJ1-2; no clear D gene. Germline-derived CDR1 and CDR2 are DFQATT and SNEGSKA (reference sequence). V was shortened by 3 bases and J by 4 bases, with 6 bases between the two germline ends. The CDR3 has 11 residues.

The J gene is TRBJ1-1, the V gene TRBV19; 7 nucleotides align to TRBD1. CDR1 LNHDA and CDR2 SQIVND come from the germline V gene (reference sequence). Losses at the gene ends were 4 bases for V and 0 bases for J; bases not matched to a gene: 17. The CDR3 is made up of 19 amino acids. The CDR3 here is CASSRRQGSGPPMNTEAFF. The CDR3 bases are TGTGCCAGTAGTAGGCGACAGGGTTCGGGGCCACCCATGAACACTGAAGCTTTCTTT.

V is TRBV7-9 and J is TRBJ2-3; D is unclear. The CDR3 runs to 14 residues. V dropped 5 bases and J dropped 1 base, with 10 bases sitting between them. CDR1 SEHNR and CDR2 FQNEAQ come from the germline V gene (reference sequence). CDR3 bases: TGTGCCAGCAGCCCGGGTACCGGCACAGATACGCAGTATTTT. This translates into CASSPGTGTDTQYF.

The V gene is TRBV10-1, the J gene TRBJ2-5; 7 bases match TRBD2. This CDR3 region has 14 residues. Germline V gives CDR1 WNHNN, CDR2 SYGVQD (reference sequence). Unmatched junction bases numbered 4, after V lost 2 bases and J lost 4 bases. CDR3 in amino acids: CASSEGRERETQYF. CDR3 DNA sequence: TGCGCCAGCAGTGAGGGGAGGGAAAGAGAGACCCAGTACTTC.